This T cell receptor (beta chain) was sequenced for a study of blood T cell repertoires in COVID-19. This clone has a handful of counts. Authors' data handling: Reference gene primer amplification yielded estimated nucleated cell counts. Here immunoSEQ multiplex PCR was the method, and the copy in TCRdb shows in-frame clones only, minus some. V, J and clone size are those of that table, while D and trimming were read from the DNA. The sample carries some 350,000 clones, about 90% recorded once. The V and J ends lost 3 bases and 8 bases, in that order; junction bases with no gene match: 11. This CDR3 is built from 15 residues. Germline assignment: CDR1 MNHEY and CDR2 SMNVEV (reference sequence). Those who participated ranged in age from about 18 to 95 years and resided in under 25 US areas.

The chain uses TRBV27 and TRBJ1-2; 8 bases align to TRBD1. The material sequenced was PBMCs or T cells enriched from blood (not recorded which). The receptor's source is a woman aged 25 to 39 who had recovered from COVID-19. In DNA form, the CDR3 reads TGTGCCAGCAGTTTGTATTCGCAGGGGGCGGGCGGCTACACCTTC. Amino acid sequence: CASSLYSQGAGGYTF.